This entry lists 14 T cell receptor beta chains sequenced from one sample in a study of lymphopenia after photon versus proton radiotherapy. Measured with immunoSEQ multiplex PCR; TCRdb has only the in-frame clones, and not every one. The sample yields more than 70,000 clones, around four fifths seen once. Here the sequenced sample was peripheral blood, taken from a patient treated with proton-based radiotherapy. These receptors were taken from a man aged 60-69 years with pancreatic cancer.

The rearrangement uses TRBV6-1 and TRBJ2-1; the match to TRBD2 covers 7 bases. After removal of 2 bases from V and 4 bases from J, the junction contained 8 bases not matched to a gene. The CDR3 covers 16 residues. Germline loops: CDR1 MNHNS, CDR2 SASEGT. CDR3 nucleotide sequence: TGTGCCAGCAGTGAAAGTTGGCTAGCGGTATACAATGAGCAGTTCTTC. Amino acids: CASSESWLAVYNEQFF.

The chain has TRBV13 and TRBJ1-2; a weak D match, TRBD1 (5 bases). Germline-derived CDR1 and CDR2 are PRHDT and FYEKMQ (reference sequence). The ends were cut back, 5 bases at V and 7 bases at J, with 11 bases in the middle. This CDR3 has 12 amino acids. For the CDR3, the DNA is TGTGCCAGCAGCCCCTCGGGACTTGGCTACACCTTC. It yields the protein CASSPSGLGYTF.

V gene TRBV27 combines with J gene TRBJ2-1; D not resolved. CDR3 size: 15 residues. The V gene lost 6 bases and the J gene lost 7 bases, with 19 bases spanning the gap. CDR1 and CDR2 (germline): MNHEY, SMNVEV (reference sequence). The DNA for the CDR3 is TGTGCCAGCAGCCAAGTTTTTGGGATGACGAATGAGCAGTTCTTC. It codes for CASSQVFGMTNEQFF.

This clone was counted only a few times. The chain couples TRBV6-1 to TRBJ1-3; D gene ambiguous. Germline V lookup: CDR1 MNHNS, CDR2 SASEGT. Trimming left V 2 bases short and J 0 bases short, with 2 bases between. The CDR3 has 13 residues. The CDR3 region is CASSETSGNTIYF. In nucleotides, the CDR3 is TGTGCCAGCAGTGAAACCTCTGGAAACACCATATATTTT.

The V gene is TRBV28, the J gene TRBJ1-3; 8 nucleotides match TRBD1. CDR3 length: 15 residues. V shed 0 bases, J shed 11 bases, and the junction held 9 bases outside the gene matches. In germline, CDR1 is MDHEN, CDR2 SYDVKM. Here the CDR3 reads CASSLWAGGKIAIYF. CDR3 coding DNA: TGTGCCAGCAGTTTATGGGCAGGGGGCAAGATCGCCATATATTTT.

This chain uses TRBV19 with TRBJ2-7, with D perhaps matching TRBD2 (6 bases). Germline CDR1 is LNHDA and CDR2 is SQIVND (reference sequence). The CDR3 extends over 14 amino acids. V was trimmed by 9 bases and J by 5 bases, leaving 20 bases between them. The CDR3 DNA reads TGTGCCAGCACCCCGGGGGACCAACCTCACGAGCAGTACTTC. Amino acids: CASTPGDQPHEQYF.

This rearrangement joins TRBV11-2 to TRBJ1-1, with D maybe TRBD1 (5 bases). Germline V gene lookup returns CDR1 SGHAT and CDR2 FQNNGV. CDR3 length: 14 amino acids. V lost 5 bases, J lost 3 bases, and 13 bases lay in between. CDR3: CASSHTRGDTEAFF. Written as DNA, the CDR3 is TGTGCCAGCAGCCACACACGAGGGGACACTGAAGCTTTCTTT.

The chain links TRBV20-1 to TRBJ1-5; D is undetermined. The V gene lost 3 bases and the J gene lost 9 bases, with 6 bases spanning the gap. This CDR3 region has 10 residues. Germline V lookup: CDR1 DFQATT, CDR2 SNEGSKA (reference sequence). The chain's CDR3 is CSASKPPQHF. In DNA, the CDR3 is TGCAGTGCTAGCAAGCCGCCCCAGCATTTT.

The chain links TRBV27 to TRBJ1-5; 9 bases are a match to TRBD1. Per germline, CDR1 MNHEY and CDR2 SMNVEV (reference sequence). V lost 4 bases, J lost 4 bases, and 8 bases stayed unmatched. CDR3 length: 16 amino acids. The CDR3 region is CASSSPGQGPNQPQHF. For the CDR3, the DNA is TGTGCCAGCAGTTCCCCGGGACAGGGACCGAATCAGCCCCAGCATTTT.

The chain uses TRBV28 and TRBJ2-7, with a weak D call TRBD1 (5 bases). V was shortened by 6 bases and J by 1 base, with 16 bases between the two germline ends. This CDR3 region has 15 residues. Germline CDR1 MDHEN, CDR2 SYDVKM. The CDR3 is CASSPGSEGSYEQYF. DNA for the CDR3: TGTGCCAGCAGCCCAGGGTCGGAAGGATCCTACGAGCAGTACTTC.

The V call is TRBV7-9, the J call TRBJ2-7; 15 bases fit TRBD2. This CDR3 spans 18 amino acids. V lost 3 bases, J lost 3 bases, and 9 bases stayed unmatched. Germline loops: CDR1 SEHNR, CDR2 FQNEAQ (reference sequence). The CDR3 region is CASSFWTSGRASSYEQYF. The CDR3, as DNA: TGTGCCAGCAGCTTCTGGACTAGCGGGAGGGCCAGTAGCTACGAGCAGTACTTC.

The chain links TRBV19 to TRBJ2-3, with 9 bases matching TRBD2. The CDR3 length is 15 residues. Trimming cost V 6 bases and J 6 bases; bases outside gene matches: 10. Germline V gene sequence: CDR1 LNHDA, CDR2 SQIVND (reference sequence). CDR3 sequence (DNA): TGTGCCAGTAGAGAGTTAGCGGGAGTGGCGGATACGCAGTATTTT. Translation gives CASRELAGVADTQYF.

V and J are TRBV10-3 and TRBJ2-5, with 9 nucleotides matching TRBD1. V lost 3 bases, J lost 1 base, and 6 bases stayed unmatched. Germline CDR1 is ENHRY and CDR2 is SYGVKD. The CDR3 is made up of 16 amino acids. The CDR3 sequence: CAISELGQGPQETQYF. CDR3 coding DNA: TGTGCCATCAGTGAATTGGGACAGGGCCCCCAAGAGACCCAGTACTTC.

The V call is TRBV19, the J call TRBJ1-2; no definite D call. Trimming stripped 9 bases from V and 2 bases from J, with 7 bases between. Per the germline V gene, CDR1 is LNHDA and CDR2 is SQIVND (reference sequence). The CDR3 runs 11 residues. The CDR3 sequence is CASGPNYGYTF. The CDR3 coding sequence is TGTGCCAGCGGGCCAAACTATGGCTACACCTTC.